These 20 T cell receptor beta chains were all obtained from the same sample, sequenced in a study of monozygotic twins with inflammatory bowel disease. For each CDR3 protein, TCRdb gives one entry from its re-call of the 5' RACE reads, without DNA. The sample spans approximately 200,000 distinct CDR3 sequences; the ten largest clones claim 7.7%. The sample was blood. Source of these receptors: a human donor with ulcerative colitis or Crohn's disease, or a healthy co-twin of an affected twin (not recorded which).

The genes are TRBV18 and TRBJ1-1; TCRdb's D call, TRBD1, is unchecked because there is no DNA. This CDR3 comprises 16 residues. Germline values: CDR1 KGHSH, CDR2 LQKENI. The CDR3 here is CASRPMTGIEDTEAFF.

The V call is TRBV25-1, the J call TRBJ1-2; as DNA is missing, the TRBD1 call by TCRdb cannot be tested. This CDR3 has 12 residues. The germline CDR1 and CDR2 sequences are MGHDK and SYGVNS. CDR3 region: CASGGENYGYTF.

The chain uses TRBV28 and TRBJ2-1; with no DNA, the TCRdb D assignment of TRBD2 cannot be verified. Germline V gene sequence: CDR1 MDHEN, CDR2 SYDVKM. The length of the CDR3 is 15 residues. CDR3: CASSTRLASYNEQFF. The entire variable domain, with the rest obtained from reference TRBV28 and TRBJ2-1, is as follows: DVKVTQSSRYLVKRTGEKVFLECVQDMDHENMFWYRQDPGLGLRLIYFSYDVKMKEKGDIPEGYSVSREKKERFSLILESASTNQTSMYLCASSTRLASYNEQFFGPGTRLTVL.

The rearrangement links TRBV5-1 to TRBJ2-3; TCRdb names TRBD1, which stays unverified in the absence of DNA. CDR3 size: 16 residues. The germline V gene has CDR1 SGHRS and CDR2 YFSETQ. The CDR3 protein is CASSWTPGGSADTQYF.

Here the CDR3 reads CASRAGYTEAFF. The chain recombines TRBV6-5 with TRBJ1-1. The germline V gene encodes CDR1 MNHEY and CDR2 SVGAGI. This CDR3 spans 12 amino acids.

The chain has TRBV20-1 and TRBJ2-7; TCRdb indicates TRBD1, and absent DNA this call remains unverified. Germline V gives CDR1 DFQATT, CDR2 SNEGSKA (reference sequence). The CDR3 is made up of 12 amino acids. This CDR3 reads CSATRERYEQYF.

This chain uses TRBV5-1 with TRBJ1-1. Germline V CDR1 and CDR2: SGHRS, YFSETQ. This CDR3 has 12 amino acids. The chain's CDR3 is CASSLSNTEAFF.

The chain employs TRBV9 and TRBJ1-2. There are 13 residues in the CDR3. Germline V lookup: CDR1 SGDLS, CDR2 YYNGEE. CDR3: CASSEEGPRGYTF.

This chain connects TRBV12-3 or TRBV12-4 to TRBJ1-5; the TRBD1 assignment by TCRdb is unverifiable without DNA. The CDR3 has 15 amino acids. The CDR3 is CASSLEAGTGQPQHF.

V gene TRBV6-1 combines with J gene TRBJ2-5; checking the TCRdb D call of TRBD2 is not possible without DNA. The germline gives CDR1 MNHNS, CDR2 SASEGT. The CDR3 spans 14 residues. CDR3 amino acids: CASRWRGGLETQYF.

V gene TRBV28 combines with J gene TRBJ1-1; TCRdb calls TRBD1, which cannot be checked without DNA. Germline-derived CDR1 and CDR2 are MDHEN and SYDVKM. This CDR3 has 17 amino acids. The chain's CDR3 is CASTSGGQSTIYTEAFF. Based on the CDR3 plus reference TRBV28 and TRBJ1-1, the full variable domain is DVKVTQSSRYLVKRTGEKVFLECVQDMDHENMFWYRQDPGLGLRLIYFSYDVKMKEKGDIPEGYSVSREKKERFSLILESASTNQTSMYLCASTSGGQSTIYTEAFFGQGTRLTVV.

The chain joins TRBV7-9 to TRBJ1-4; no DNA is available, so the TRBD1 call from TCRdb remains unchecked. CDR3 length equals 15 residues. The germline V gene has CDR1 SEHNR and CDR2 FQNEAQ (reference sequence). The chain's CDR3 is CASSLAGGADKKLFF.

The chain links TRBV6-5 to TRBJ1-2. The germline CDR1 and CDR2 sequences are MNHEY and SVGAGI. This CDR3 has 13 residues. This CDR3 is CASSRHRNYGYTF.

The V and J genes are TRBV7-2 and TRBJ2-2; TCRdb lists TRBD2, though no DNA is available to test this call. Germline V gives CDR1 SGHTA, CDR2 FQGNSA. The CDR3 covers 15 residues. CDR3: CASSPLGLATGELFF.

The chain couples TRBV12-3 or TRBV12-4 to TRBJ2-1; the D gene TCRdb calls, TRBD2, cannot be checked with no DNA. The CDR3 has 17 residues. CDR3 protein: CASSPRGLAGAYNEQFF.

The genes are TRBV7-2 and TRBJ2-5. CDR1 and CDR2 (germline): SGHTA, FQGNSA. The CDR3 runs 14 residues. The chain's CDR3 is CASSLKVGQETQYF. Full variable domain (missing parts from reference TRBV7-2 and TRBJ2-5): GAGVSQSPSNKVTEKGKDVELRCDPISGHTALYWYRQSLGQGLEFLIYFQGNSAPDKSGLPSDRFSAERTGGSVSTLTIQRTQQEDSAVYLCASSLKVGQETQYFGPGTRLLVL.

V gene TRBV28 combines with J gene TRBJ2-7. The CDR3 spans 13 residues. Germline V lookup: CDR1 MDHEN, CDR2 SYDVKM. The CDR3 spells CASSLDASYEQYF.

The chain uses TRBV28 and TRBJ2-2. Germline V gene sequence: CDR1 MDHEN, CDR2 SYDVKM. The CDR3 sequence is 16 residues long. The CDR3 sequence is CASSLSLGPNTGELFF.

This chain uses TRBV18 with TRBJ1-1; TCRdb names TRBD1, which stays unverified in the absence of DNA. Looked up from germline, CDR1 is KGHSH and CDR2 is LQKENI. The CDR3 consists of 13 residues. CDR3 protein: CASSGQGPNEAFF.

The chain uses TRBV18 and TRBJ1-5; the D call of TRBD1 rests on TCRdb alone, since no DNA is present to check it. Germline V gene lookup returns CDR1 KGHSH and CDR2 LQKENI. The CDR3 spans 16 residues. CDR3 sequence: CASSLSPGEGNQPQHF.